Each of the 28 T cell receptor beta chains below was sequenced from the same sample in a study of T cells in Graves' hyperthyroidism and ophthalmopathy. Researchers took RNA transcripts and amplified the TCR beta CDR3 regions from them. A first-round RT-PCR of the TCR CDR3 used the HTBI primer set. Using its own MiXCR run on the multiplex PCR reads, TCRdb lists one record per CDR3 protein. The top ten clones hold about a sixth of a sample with 30,000 to 40,000 distinct CDR3 sequences, around 56% of them seen once. The material sequenced was blood. Every receptor here comes from a middle-aged man with Graves' ophthalmopathy.

This clonotype has just one count. The rearrangement uses TRBV6-4 and TRBJ1-1; tentative D call: TRBD1 (5 bases). The V end was cut by 6 bases, the J end by 4 bases, with 15 bases between. The CDR3 sequence is 14 residues long. Germline V gene lookup returns CDR1 MRHNA and CDR2 SNTAGT. The chain's CDR3 is CASSGTSGSTEAFF. CDR3 DNA sequence: TGTGCCAGCAGCGGGACTAGCGGGAGCACTGAAGCTTTCTTT.

CDR3 residues: CASSDSAGGGDTQYF. Here the CDR3 DNA reads TGTGCCAGCAGTGACTCAGCGGGGGGTGGTGATACGCAGTATTTT. The V call is TRBV6-4, the J call TRBJ2-3, with 9 bases aligning to TRBD2. The CDR3 loop spans 15 amino acids. CDR1 and CDR2 from the germline V gene are MRHNA and SNTAGT. Losses at the gene ends were 0 bases for V and 6 bases for J; bases not matched to a gene: 4.

Ten or more counts support this clonotype. The gene calls are TRBV20-1 and TRBJ2-7; D could derive from TRBD1 or TRBD2 (6 bases each). V lost 6 bases and J 7 bases, leaving 25 bases between the germline ends. This CDR3 has 15 amino acids. CDR1 DFQATT and CDR2 SNEGSKA come from the germline V gene (reference sequence). The CDR3 nucleotides are TGCAGTGCCGCCCCCCAGGGGAAAGGAGGGGTGGAGCAGTACTTC. Protein product: CSAAPQGKGGVEQYF.

This clonotype has only one observation. The chain employs TRBV12-3 or TRBV12-4 and TRBJ1-1; D is undetermined. This CDR3 comprises 15 residues. V lost 4 bases to trimming and J lost 3 bases, with 15 bases between them. CDR3 bases: TGTGCCAGCAGTTCGACCGACTGTGGCTACACTGAAGCTTTCTTT. Translation: CASSSTDCGYTEAFF.

Notes on this clonotype: It may be a read error: a sequence one base away is much more abundant. V usage is TRBV28 and J usage is TRBJ1-6; 7 nucleotides line up with TRBD1. Germline trimming cut 0 bases from V and 10 bases from J; bases unmatched to any gene: 6. Germline lookup yields CDR1 MDHEN and CDR2 SYDVKM. CDR3 size: 15 residues. CDR3 nucleotides: TGTGCCAGCAGTTTATGGGCAGGGGGAAGATCACCCCTCCACTTT. This gives the protein CASSLWAGGRSPLHF.

Worth noting for this clonotype: One end of the junction varies from germline; a read error may be responsible. The CDR3 DNA is TGCGCCATCCGTCAGGGGAAGAACACTGAAGCTTTCTTT. Amino acids: CAIRQGKNTEAFF. The V call is TRBV7-8, the J call TRBJ1-1; weak D call: TRBD1 (6 bases). Germline assignment: CDR1 SGHVS and CDR2 FQNEAQ. CDR3 size: 13 residues. Variable domain in full (rest from reference TRBV7-8 and TRBJ1-1): GAGVSQSPRYKVAKRGQDVALRCDPISGHVSLFWYQQALGQGPEFLTYFQNEAQLDKSGLPSDRFFAERPEGSVSTLKIQRTQQEDSAVYLCAIRQGKNTEAFFGQGTRLTVV.

The rearrangement joins TRBV20-1 to TRBJ2-7; 9 positions match TRBD2. There are 14 residues in the CDR3. Germline trimming cut 3 bases from V and 6 bases from J; bases unmatched to any gene: 9. CDR1 and CDR2 from the germline V gene are DFQATT and SNEGSKA (reference sequence). Here the CDR3 DNA reads TGCAGTGCTAGGTCGAGCGGGAGGCTTTTCGAGCAGTACTTC. It yields the protein CSARSSGRLFEQYF.

This sequence joins TRBV6-5 and TRBJ1-2; D is undetermined. Germline assignment: CDR1 MNHEY and CDR2 SVGAGI. CDR3 size: 13 residues. V was pared by 6 bases and J by 3 bases, with 11 bases between. The CDR3 nucleotides are TGTGCCAGCAGACCCCAAGCGGACTATGGCTACACCTTC. Amino acid sequence: CASRPQADYGYTF.

The CDR3, as DNA: TGCAGTGCGGCGCGGACAGGGGTGAACACTGAAGCTTTCTTT. It codes for CSAARTGVNTEAFF. V and J are TRBV20-1 and TRBJ1-1; TRBD1 matches at 9 bases. The CDR3 spans 14 residues. Germline lookup yields CDR1 DFQATT and CDR2 SNEGSKA (reference sequence). Trimming took 6 bases from V and 0 from J; bases not matched to a gene: 5.

J is TRBJ2-6 and V is TRBV5-6, with D uncertain. Per germline, CDR1 SGHDT and CDR2 YYEEEE. The CDR3 sequence is 14 residues long. Trimming removed 4 bases from V and 4 bases from J, with 9 bases in between. The CDR3 region is CASSLLSGANVLTF. The CDR3 bases are TGTGCCAGCAGCCTACTATCAGGGGCCAACGTCCTGACTTTC.

This clonotype was detected ten times or more. V and J are TRBV5-4 and TRBJ2-7; TRBD1 or TRBD2 may be the D gene (5 bases each). Germline V CDR1 and CDR2: SGHNT, YYREEE (reference sequence). Trimming pared 4 bases from V and 7 bases from J, leaving 21 bases between. The CDR3 totals 15 residues. The CDR3 sequence: CASSTRQTDYGEQYF. CDR3 coding DNA: TGTGCCAGCAGCACCCGACAGACAGACTACGGGGAGCAGTACTTC.

The chain has TRBV20-1 and TRBJ2-1; TRBD2 might be the D (6 bases). CDR1 is DFQATT, CDR2 SNEGSKA, per germline (reference sequence). CDR3 size: 14 residues. Trimming took off 3 bases at V and 4 bases at J, with 13 bases between the two ends. The CDR3 nucleotides are TGCAGTGCTAGGGGTCGGCGGGATTACAATGAGCAGTTCTTC. Protein: CSARGRRDYNEQFF.

This chain joins TRBV7-2 and TRBJ2-7; 9 nucleotides agree with TRBD1. CDR3 length equals 15 residues. V dropped 5 bases and J dropped 2; count of bases not matched to a gene: 7. In germline, CDR1 is SGHTA, CDR2 FQGNSA. Here the CDR3 reads CASSQGGQGPYEQYF. CDR3 DNA sequence: TGTGCCAGCAGCCAGGGGGGACAGGGACCCTACGAGCAGTACTTC.

This chain's CDR3 is CASSMGGTAYGYTF. The CDR3 nucleotides are TGTGCCAGTAGTATGGGCGGGACAGCGTATGGCTACACCTTC. This chain uses TRBV19 with TRBJ1-2, with 7 bases lining up with TRBD1. CDR3 length equals 14 residues. Looked up from germline, CDR1 is LNHDA and CDR2 is SQIVND (reference sequence). Unmatched junction bases numbered 6, after V lost 3 bases and J lost 5 bases.

Comments on this clonotype: The conserved phenylalanine or tryptophan is not found at the CDR3 terminus, so this likely reflects a read error. Because the CDR3's place on the DNA is in doubt, the DNA is left out and the CDR3 is given as listed by TCRdb. V gene TRBV2 combines with J gene TRBJ1-1; the table gives TRBD1 as D, unverified against the DNA. A total of 11 residues make up the CDR3, ends included. Germline V lookup: CDR1 SNHLY, CDR2 FYNNEI. CDR3 loop: CASSQGQGAGY.

The rearrangement links TRBV12-3 or TRBV12-4 to TRBJ2-7; 8 positions agree with TRBD1. This CDR3 has 13 amino acids. With V trimmed by 8 bases and J by 1 base, 4 bases remained unmatched. In nucleotides, the CDR3 is TGTGCCAGCCGGACAGGGCGATCCTACGAGCAGTACTTC. As protein: CASRTGRSYEQYF.

At least ten counts were recorded for this clonotype. The V and J genes are TRBV9 and TRBJ1-4, with 8 bases matching TRBD1. The germline gives CDR1 SGDLS, CDR2 YYNGEE. The CDR3 consists of 15 residues. The junction had 10 bases not matched to a gene; V was cut back by 4 bases and J by 8 bases. CDR3 residues: CASSLRDRREEKLFF. DNA for the CDR3: TGTGCCAGCAGCCTCCGGGACAGGCGGGAGGAAAAACTGTTTTTT.

This clonotype showed up many times. Written as DNA, the CDR3 is TGCGCCAGCAGCACCCGGACAGGGAAGTATAATTCACCCCTCCACTTT. Encoded protein: CASSTRTGKYNSPLHF. The rearrangement joins TRBV5-1 to TRBJ1-6; 8 bases agree with TRBD1. The length of the CDR3 is 16 residues. Germline V gene lookup returns CDR1 SGHRS and CDR2 YFSETQ. V lost 4 bases and J lost 4; bases outside the gene matches: 7. The whole variable domain, remainder taken from reference TRBV5-1 and TRBJ1-6, is KAGVTQTPRYLIKTRGQQVTLSCSPISGHRSVSWYQQTPGQGLQFLFEYFSETQRNKGNFPGRFSGRQFSNSRSEMNVSTLELGDSALYLCASSTRTGKYNSPLHFGNGTRLTVT.

This clonotype is medium-sized by share. The chain combines TRBV2 with TRBJ1-2; unclear D gene. The CDR3 runs 11 residues. Germline V gene lookup returns CDR1 SNHLY and CDR2 FYNNEI. Trimming stripped 4 bases from V and 3 bases from J, with 3 bases between. The DNA for the CDR3 is TGTGCCAGCAGTGTGTACTATGGCTACACCTTC. Its translation: CASSVYYGYTF.

This sequence joins TRBV7-3 and TRBJ2-1; a weak D match, TRBD2 (5 bases). CDR3 length: 11 amino acids. Germline V gene data show CDR1 as SGHTA and CDR2 as FQGTGA. Trimming left V 10 bases short and J 7 bases short, with 11 bases between. The CDR3 DNA is TGTGCCACCTCCGAGGGAAATGAGCAGTTCTTC. Amino acid sequence: CATSEGNEQFF.

This clonotype has ten or more counts. This chain links TRBV20-1 with TRBJ2-7, with D possibly TRBD1 on 6 matching bases. V was cut by 6 bases and J by 5 bases, with 23 bases left in between. The CDR3 covers 15 residues. Per germline, CDR1 DFQATT and CDR2 SNEGSKA (reference sequence). CDR3 protein: CSAQSPTGYRDEQYF. The CDR3 coding sequence is TGCAGTGCCCAATCACCTACAGGGTACCGGGACGAGCAGTACTTC.

As regards this clonotype: A read error may account for a junction end that differs from germline. The V and J genes are TRBV9 and TRBJ1-1; tentatively, D is TRBD1 (5 bases). The CDR3 extends over 16 amino acids. Germline lookup yields CDR1 SGDLS and CDR2 YYNGEE. In nucleotides, the CDR3 is TGTGCCAGCAGCTGGGTAGGGCGCCTGAGTGGGGGTGAAGCTTGCTTT. It encodes CASSWVGRLSGGEACF.

This clonotype was found many times. V is TRBV3-1 and J is TRBJ2-7, with D perhaps matching TRBD1 (5 bases). Per germline, CDR1 LGHDT and CDR2 YNNKEL (reference sequence). V lost 4 bases and J 7 bases, leaving 17 bases between the germline ends. The CDR3 length is 14 residues. CDR3 sequence reads: CASSPGLQKGEQYF. CDR3 DNA: TGTGCCAGCAGCCCAGGGCTTCAGAAGGGGGAGCAGTACTTC.

The sample holds many counts of this clonotype. The chain uses TRBV14 and TRBJ2-3, with D perhaps TRBD2 (5 bases). The CDR3 length is 17 residues. V lost 1 base and J 0 bases, leaving 14 bases between the germline ends. Germline values: CDR1 SGHDN, CDR2 FVKESK. The CDR3 DNA follows: TGTGCCAGCAGCCAAGGTTTGAGCGGACTTAGCACAGATACGCAGTATTTT. This translates into CASSQGLSGLSTDTQYF.

In its sample, this clonotype was seen many times. This chain uses TRBV19 with TRBJ1-2; the match to TRBD1 covers 9 bases. The CDR3 is 13 amino acids. The germline V gene encodes CDR1 LNHDA and CDR2 SQIVND (reference sequence). After removal of 4 bases from V and 5 bases from J, the junction contained 2 bases not matched to a gene. CDR3 sequence: CASSNDRGYGYTF. CDR3 sequence (DNA): TGTGCCAGTAGTAACGACAGGGGGTATGGCTACACCTTC.

This clonotype was picked up many times. This chain joins TRBV5-1 and TRBJ1-6; D uncertain. The V end was cut by 0 bases, the J end by 7 bases, with 5 bases between. CDR1 and CDR2 from the germline V gene are SGHRS and YFSETQ. The CDR3 totals 13 residues. CDR3 coding DNA: TGCGCCAGCAGCTTGGGATGGAATTCACCCCTCCACTTT. It specifies CASSLGWNSPLHF.

V usage is TRBV19 and J usage is TRBJ2-6; D unclear. The CDR3 spans 14 residues. CDR1 and CDR2 from the germline V gene are LNHDA and SQIVND (reference sequence). Trimming cost V 6 bases and J 0 bases, with 6 bases left between them. DNA for the CDR3: TGTGCCAGTAGGGGTGACTCTGGGGCCAACGTCCTGACTTTC. It yields the protein CASRGDSGANVLTF.

Many counts were recorded for this clonotype. The J gene is TRBJ1-5, the V gene TRBV4-1, with 7 bases that match TRBD1. Germline V CDR1 and CDR2: MGHRA, YSYEKL. The trim removed 3 bases at V and 5 bases at J, leaving 7 bases unmatched. This CDR3 is built from 15 residues. As DNA, the CDR3 is TGCGCCAGCAGCCAGAGCGCACAGGGGTATCAGCCCCAGCATTTT. Residues: CASSQSAQGYQPQHF.